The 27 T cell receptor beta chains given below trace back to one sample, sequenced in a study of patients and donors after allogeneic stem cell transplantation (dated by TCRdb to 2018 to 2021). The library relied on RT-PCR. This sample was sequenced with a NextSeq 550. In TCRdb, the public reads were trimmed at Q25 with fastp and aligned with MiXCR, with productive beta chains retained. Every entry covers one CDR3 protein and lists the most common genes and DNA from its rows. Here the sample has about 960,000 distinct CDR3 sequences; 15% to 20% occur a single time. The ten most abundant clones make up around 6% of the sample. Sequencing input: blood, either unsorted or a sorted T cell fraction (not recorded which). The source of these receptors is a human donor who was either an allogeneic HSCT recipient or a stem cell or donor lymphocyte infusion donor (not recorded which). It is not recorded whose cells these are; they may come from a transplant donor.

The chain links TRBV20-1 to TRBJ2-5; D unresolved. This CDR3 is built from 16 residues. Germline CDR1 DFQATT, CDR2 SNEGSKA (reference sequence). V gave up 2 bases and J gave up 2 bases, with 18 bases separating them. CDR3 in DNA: TGCAGTGCTAGACGACTGCAAGTAGGCAAGCAAGAGACCCAGTACTTC. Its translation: CSARRLQVGKQETQYF.

The CDR3 loop reads CAISDLGTPKEDEQYF. For the CDR3, the DNA is TGTGCCATCAGTGACCTCGGGACCCCTAAGGAGGACGAGCAGTACTTC. The chain uses TRBV10-3 and TRBJ2-7; D is possibly TRBD1 or TRBD2 (5 bases each). This CDR3 has 16 amino acids. With 3 bases removed from V and 5 bases from J, the gap between germline ends came to 20 bases. Germline values: CDR1 ENHRY, CDR2 SYGVKD.

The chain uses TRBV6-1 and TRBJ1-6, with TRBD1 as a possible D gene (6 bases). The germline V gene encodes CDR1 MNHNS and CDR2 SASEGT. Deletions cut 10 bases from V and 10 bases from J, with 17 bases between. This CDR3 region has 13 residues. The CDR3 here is CATILGGGSPLHF. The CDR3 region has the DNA TGTGCCACCATCCTCGGGGGCGGGTCACCCCTCCACTTT.

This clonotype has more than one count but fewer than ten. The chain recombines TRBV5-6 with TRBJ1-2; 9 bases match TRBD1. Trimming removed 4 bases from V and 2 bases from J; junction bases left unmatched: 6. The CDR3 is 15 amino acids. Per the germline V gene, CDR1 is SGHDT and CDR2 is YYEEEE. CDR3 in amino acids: CASSPGTGLNYGYTF. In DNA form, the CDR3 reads TGTGCCAGCAGCCCGGGGACAGGGCTAAACTATGGCTACACCTTC. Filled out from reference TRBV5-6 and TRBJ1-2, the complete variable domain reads DAGVTQSPTHLIKTRGQQVTLRCSPKSGHDTVSWYQQALGQGPQFIFQYYEEEERQRGNFPDRFSGHQFPNYSSELNVNALLLGDSALYLCASSPGTGLNYGYTFGSGTRLTVV.

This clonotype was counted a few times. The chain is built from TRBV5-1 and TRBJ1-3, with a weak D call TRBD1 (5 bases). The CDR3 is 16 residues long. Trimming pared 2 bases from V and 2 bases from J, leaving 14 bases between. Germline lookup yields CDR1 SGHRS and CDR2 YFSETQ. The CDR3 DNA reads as TGCGCCAGCAGCTTCCGGGACTTCGGCACTGGAAACACCATATATTTT. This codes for CASSFRDFGTGNTIYF.

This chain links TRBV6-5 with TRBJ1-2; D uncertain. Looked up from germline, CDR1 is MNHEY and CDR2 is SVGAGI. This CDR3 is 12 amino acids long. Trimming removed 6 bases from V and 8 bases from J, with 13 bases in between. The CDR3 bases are TGTGCCAGCAGCCAGGCCCGAAGGGGCTACACCTTC. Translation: CASSQARRGYTF.

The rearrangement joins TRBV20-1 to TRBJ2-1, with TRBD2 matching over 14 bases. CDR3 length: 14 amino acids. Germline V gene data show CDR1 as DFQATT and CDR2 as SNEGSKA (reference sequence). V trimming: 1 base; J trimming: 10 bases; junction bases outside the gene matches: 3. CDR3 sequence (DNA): TGCAGTGCTAGAGGGGGACTAGCGGGAGTCGAGCAGTTCTTC. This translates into CSARGGLAGVEQFF.

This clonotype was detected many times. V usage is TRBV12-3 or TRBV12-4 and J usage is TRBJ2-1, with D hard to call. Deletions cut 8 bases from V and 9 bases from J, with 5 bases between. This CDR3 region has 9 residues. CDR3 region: CASGLEQFF. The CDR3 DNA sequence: TGTGCCAGCGGCCTTGAGCAGTTCTTC.

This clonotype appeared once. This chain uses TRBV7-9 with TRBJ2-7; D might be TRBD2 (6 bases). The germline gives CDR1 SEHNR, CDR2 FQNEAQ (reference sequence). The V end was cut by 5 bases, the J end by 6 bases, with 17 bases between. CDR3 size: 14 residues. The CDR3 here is CASSPRGAGSEQYF. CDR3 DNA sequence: TGTGCCAGCAGCCCCAGAGGGGCGGGGAGCGAGCAGTACTTC.

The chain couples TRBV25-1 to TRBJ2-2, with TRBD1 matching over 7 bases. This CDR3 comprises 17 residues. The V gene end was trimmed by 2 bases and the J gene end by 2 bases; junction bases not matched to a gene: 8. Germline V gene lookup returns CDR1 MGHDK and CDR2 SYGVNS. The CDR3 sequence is CASSERRGGSNTGELFF. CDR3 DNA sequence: TGTGCCAGCAGTGAAAGGAGAGGGGGCTCAAACACCGGGGAGCTGTTTTTT.

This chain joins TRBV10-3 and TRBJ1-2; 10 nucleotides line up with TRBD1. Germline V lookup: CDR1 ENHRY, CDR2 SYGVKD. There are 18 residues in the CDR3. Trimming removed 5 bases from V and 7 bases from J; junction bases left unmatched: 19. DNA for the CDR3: TGTGCCATCAGTAAGAGAGTACTAGGACAGGGGGAATTCGGTGGCTACACCTTC. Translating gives CAISKRVLGQGEFGGYTF.

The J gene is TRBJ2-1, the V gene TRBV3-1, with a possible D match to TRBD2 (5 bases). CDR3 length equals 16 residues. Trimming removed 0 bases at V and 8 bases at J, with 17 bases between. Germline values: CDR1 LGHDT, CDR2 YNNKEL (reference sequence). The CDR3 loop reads CASSQDREGYTDEQFF. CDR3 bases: TGTGCCAGCAGCCAAGATCGGGAAGGGTACACGGATGAGCAGTTCTTC.

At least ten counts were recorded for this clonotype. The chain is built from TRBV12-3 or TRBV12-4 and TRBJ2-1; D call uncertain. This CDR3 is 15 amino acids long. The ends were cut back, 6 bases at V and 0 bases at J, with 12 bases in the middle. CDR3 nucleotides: TGTGCCAGCAGGCCCAGACTGAGCTCCTACAATGAGCAGTTCTTC. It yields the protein CASRPRLSSYNEQFF.

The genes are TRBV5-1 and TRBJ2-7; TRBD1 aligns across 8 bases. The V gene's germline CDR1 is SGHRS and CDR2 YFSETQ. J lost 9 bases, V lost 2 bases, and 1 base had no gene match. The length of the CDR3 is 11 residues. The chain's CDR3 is CASSFDRGQYF. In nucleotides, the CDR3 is TGCGCCAGCAGCTTCGACAGGGGGCAGTACTTC.

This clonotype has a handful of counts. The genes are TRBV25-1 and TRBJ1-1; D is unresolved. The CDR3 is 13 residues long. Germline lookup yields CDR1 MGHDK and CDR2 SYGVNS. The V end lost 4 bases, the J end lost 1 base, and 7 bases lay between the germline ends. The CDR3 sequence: CASSVQTNTEAFF. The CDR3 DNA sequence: TGTGCCAGCAGTGTACAAACGAACACTGAAGCTTTCTTT.

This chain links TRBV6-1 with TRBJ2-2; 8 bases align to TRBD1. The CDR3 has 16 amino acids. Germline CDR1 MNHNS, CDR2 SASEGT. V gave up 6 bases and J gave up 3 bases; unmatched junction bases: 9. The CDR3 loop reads CASRAGQGRYTGELFF. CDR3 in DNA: TGTGCCAGCAGGGCTGGACAGGGTCGGTACACCGGGGAGCTGTTTTTT.

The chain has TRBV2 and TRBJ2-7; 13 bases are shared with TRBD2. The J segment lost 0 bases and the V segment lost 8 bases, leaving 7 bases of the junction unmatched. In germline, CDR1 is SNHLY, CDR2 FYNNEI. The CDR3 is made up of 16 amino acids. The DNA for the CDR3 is TGTGCCAGCTTGACTAGCGGGGGGCTAAGCTCCTACGAGCAGTACTTC. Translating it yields CASLTSGGLSSYEQYF.

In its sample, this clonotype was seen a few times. CDR3 in amino acids: CASSSGQGARNQPQHF. In DNA, the CDR3 is TGTGCCAGCAGCTCTGGACAGGGGGCGCGCAATCAGCCCCAGCATTTT. The chain is built from TRBV5-6 and TRBJ1-5; 11 bases agree with TRBD1. The germline V gene encodes CDR1 SGHDT and CDR2 YYEEEE. The CDR3 runs 16 residues. Trimming removed 3 bases from V and 2 bases from J; junction bases left unmatched: 4.

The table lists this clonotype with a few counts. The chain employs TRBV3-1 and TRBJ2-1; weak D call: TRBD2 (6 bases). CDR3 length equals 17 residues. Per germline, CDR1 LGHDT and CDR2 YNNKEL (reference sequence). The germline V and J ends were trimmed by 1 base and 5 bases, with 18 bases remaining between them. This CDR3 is CASSQGLRGPSNNEQFF. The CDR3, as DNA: TGTGCCAGCAGCCAAGGTCTGCGGGGCCCAAGCAACAATGAGCAGTTCTTC.

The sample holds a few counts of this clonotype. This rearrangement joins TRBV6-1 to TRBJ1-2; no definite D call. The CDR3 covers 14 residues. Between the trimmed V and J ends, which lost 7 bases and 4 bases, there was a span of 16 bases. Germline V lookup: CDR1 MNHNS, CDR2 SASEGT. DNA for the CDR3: TGTGCCAGCAACAAGGCGGGGTCTGGCTATGGCTACACCTTC. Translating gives CASNKAGSGYGYTF.

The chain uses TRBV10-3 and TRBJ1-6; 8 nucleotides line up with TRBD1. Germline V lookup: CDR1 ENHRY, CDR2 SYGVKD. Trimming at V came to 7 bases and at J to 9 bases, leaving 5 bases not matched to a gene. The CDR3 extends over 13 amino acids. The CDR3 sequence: CAINPDRVSPLHF. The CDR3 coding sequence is TGTGCCATCAACCCGGACAGGGTTTCACCCCTCCACTTT.

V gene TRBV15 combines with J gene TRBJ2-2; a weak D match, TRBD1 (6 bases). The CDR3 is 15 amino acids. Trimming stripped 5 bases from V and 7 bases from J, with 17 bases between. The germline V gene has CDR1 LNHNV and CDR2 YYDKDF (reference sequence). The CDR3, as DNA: TGTGCCACCAGCGCGGCCGCAGGGGCTGGCGGGGAGCTGTTTTTT. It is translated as CATSAAAGAGGELFF.

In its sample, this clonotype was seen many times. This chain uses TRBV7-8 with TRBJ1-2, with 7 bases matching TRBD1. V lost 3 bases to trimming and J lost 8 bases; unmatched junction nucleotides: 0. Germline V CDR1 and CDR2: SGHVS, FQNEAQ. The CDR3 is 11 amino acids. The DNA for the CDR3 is TGTGCCAGCAGCTTGGACAGGGGCTACACCTTC. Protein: CASSLDRGYTF.

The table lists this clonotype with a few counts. The DNA of the CDR3 is TGTGCCAGCAGCCCGTCCCGCTACGAGCAGTACTTC. This gives the protein CASSPSRYEQYF. The chain recombines TRBV12-3 or TRBV12-4 with TRBJ2-7; D gene ambiguous. With 6 bases removed from V and 3 bases from J, the gap between germline ends came to 9 bases. The CDR3 is 12 amino acids.

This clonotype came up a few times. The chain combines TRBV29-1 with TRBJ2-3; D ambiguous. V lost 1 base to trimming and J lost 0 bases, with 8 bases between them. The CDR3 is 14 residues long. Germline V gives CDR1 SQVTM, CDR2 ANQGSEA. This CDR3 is CSVEGTDSTDTQYF. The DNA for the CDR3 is TGCAGCGTTGAAGGGACGGATAGCACAGATACGCAGTATTTT.

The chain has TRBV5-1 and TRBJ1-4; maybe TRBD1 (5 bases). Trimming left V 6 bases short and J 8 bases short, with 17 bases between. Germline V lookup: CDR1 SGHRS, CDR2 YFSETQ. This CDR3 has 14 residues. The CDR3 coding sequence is TGCGCCAGCAAGAAGGCGGCAGGGTGGGAAAAACTGTTTTTT. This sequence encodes CASKKAAGWEKLFF.

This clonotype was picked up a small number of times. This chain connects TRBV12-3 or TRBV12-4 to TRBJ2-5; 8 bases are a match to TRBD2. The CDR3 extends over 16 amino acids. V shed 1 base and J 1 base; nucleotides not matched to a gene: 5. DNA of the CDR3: TGTGCCAGCAGTTTAGGACTAGCGAACATCCAAGAGACCCAGTACTTC. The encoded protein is CASSLGLANIQETQYF.